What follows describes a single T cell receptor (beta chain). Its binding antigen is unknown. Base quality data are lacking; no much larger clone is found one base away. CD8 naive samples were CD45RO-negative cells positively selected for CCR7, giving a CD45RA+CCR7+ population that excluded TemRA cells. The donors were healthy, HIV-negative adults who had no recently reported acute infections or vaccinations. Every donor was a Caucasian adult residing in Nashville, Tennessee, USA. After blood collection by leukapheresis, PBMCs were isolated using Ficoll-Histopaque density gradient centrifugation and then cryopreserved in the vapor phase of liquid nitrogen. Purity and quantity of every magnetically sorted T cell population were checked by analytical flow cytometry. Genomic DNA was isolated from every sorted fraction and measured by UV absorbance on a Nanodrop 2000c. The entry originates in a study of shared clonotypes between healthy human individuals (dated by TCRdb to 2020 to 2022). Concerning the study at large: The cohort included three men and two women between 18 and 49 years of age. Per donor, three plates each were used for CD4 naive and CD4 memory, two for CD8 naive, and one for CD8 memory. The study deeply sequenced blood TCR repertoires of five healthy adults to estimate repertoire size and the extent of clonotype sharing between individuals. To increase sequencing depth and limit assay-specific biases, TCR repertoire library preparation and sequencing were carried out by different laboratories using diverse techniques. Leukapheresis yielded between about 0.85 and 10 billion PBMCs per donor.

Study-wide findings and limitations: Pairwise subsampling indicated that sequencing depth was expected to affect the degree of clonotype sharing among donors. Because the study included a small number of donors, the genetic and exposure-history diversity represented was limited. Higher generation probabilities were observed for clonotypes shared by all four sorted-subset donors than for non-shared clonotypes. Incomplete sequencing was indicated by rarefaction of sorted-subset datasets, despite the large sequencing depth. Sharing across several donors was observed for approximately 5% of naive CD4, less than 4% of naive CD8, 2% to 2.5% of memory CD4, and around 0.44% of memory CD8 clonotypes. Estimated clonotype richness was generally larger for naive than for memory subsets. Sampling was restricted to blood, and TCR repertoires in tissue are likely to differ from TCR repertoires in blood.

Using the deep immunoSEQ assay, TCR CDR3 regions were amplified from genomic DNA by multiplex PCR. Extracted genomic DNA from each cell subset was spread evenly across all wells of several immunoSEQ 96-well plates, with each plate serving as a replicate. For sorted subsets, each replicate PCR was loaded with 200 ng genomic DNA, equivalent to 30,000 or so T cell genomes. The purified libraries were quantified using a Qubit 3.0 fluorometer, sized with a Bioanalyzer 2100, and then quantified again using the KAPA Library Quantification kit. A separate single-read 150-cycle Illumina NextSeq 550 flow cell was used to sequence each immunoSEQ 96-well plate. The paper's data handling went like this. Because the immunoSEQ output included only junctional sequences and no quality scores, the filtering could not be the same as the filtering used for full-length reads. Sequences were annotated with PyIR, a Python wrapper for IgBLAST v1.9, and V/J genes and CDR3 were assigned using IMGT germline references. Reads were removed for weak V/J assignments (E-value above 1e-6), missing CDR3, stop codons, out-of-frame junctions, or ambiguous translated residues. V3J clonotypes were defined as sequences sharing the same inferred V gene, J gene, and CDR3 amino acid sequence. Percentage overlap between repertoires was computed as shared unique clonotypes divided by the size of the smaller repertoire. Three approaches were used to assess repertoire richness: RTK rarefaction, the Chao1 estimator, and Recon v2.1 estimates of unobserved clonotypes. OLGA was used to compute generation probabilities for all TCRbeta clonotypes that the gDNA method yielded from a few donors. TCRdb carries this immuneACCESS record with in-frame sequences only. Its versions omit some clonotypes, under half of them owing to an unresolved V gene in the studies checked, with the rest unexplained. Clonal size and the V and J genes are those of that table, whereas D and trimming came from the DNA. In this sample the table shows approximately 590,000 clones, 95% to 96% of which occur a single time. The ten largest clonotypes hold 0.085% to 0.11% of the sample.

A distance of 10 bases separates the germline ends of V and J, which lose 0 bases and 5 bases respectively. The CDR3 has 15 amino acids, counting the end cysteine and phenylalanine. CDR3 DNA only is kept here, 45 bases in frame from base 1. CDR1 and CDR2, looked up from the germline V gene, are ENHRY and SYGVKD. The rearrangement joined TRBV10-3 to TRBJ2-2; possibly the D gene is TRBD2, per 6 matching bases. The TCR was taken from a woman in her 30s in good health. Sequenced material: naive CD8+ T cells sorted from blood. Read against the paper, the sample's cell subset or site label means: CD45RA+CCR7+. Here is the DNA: TGTGCCATCAGTGAGTCGGAGGGGTGGACCGGGGAGCTGTTTTTT. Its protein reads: CAISESEGWTGELFF.